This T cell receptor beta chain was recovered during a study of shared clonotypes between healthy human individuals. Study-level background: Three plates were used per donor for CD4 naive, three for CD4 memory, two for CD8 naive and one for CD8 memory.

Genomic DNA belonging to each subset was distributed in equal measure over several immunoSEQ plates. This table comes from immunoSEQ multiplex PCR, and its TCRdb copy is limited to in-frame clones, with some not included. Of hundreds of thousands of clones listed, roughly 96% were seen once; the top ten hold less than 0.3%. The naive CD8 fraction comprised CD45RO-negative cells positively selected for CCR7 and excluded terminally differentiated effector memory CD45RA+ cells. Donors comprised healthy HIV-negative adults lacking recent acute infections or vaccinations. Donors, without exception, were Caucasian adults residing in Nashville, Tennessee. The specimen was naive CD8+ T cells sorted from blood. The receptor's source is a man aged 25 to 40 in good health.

This CDR3 is CASSQDQGRGRSNEKLFF. CDR3 sequence (DNA): TGCGCCAGCAGCCAAGATCAGGGCAGGGGGCGTTCTAATGAAAAACTGTTTTTT. The V and J genes are TRBV4-3 and TRBJ1-4; 8 bases are shared with TRBD1. Trimming cost V 0 bases and J 3 bases; bases outside gene matches: 9. Germline CDR1 is LGHNA and CDR2 is YSLEER. This CDR3 spans 18 amino acids.